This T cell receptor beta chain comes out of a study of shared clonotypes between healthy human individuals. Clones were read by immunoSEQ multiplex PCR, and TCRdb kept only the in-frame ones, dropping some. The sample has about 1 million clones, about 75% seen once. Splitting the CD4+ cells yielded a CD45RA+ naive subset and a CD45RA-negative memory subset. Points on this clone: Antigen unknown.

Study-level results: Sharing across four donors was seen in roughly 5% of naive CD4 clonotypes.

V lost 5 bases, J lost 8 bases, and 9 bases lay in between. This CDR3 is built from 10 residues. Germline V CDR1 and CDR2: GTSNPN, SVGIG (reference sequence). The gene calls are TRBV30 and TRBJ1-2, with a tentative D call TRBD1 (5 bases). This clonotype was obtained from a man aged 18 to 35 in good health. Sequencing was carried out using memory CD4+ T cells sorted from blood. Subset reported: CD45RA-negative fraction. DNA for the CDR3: TGTGCCTGGGGAAGGGGAGGCTACACCTTC. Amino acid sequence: CAWGRGGYTF.